Below are 9 T cell receptor beta chains sequenced from a single sample in a study of T cell responses to AZD1222 COVID-19 vaccine. Here immunoSEQ multiplex PCR was the method, and the copy in TCRdb shows in-frame clones only, minus some. This table has about 180,000 clones, roughly 89% appearing once. The material sequenced was peripheral blood, taken on day 0 of AZD1222 vaccination. Every receptor here comes from an adult in good health.

The chain has TRBV19 and TRBJ1-5; unclear D gene. There are 15 residues in the CDR3. Per the germline V gene, CDR1 is LNHDA and CDR2 is SQIVND (reference sequence). Deletions cut 5 bases from V and 2 bases from J, with 13 bases between. The CDR3 DNA reads TGTGCCAGTAGTTCGGTGTTAAGGGGCAATCAGCCCCAGCATTTT. It codes for CASSSVLRGNQPQHF. Based on the CDR3 plus reference TRBV19 and TRBJ1-5, the full variable domain is DGGITQSPKYLFRKEGQNVTLSCEQNLNHDAMYWYRQDPGQGLRLIYYSQIVNDFQKGDIAEGYSVSREKKESFPLTVTSAQKNPTAFYLCASSSVLRGNQPQHFGDGTRLSIL.

The V call is TRBV9, the J call TRBJ1-5, with 7 nucleotides matching TRBD1. Germline CDR1 SGDLS, CDR2 YYNGEE. J gave up 5 bases and V 8 bases, and 7 bases lay outside the gene matches. This CDR3 contains 13 residues. The CDR3 sequence: CASSSGGDQPQHF. In DNA form, the CDR3 reads TGTGCCAGTTCGTCAGGGGGGGATCAGCCCCAGCATTTT.

This clone appeared once. The V gene is TRBV30, the J gene TRBJ1-5; D is possibly TRBD1 (6 bases). The germline V gene encodes CDR1 GTSNPN and CDR2 SVGIG (reference sequence). The V gene lost 4 bases and the J gene lost 2 bases, with 12 bases spanning the gap. This CDR3 is built from 14 residues. The CDR3 DNA is TGTGCCTGGAAAGGGGGGATTGGCAATCAGCCCCAGCATTTT. Protein product: CAWKGGIGNQPQHF.

J is TRBJ1-1 and V is TRBV19; D gene uncertain. This CDR3 is built from 14 residues. Germline CDR1 LNHDA, CDR2 SQIVND (reference sequence). V shed 2 bases and J shed 1 base, with 8 bases lying between them. This chain's CDR3 is CASSIRGPNTEAFF. The DNA of the CDR3 is TGTGCCAGTAGTATAAGAGGACCGAACACTGAAGCTTTCTTT.

This clone was seen just once. The chain has TRBV4-2 and TRBJ2-7; perhaps TRBD1 as D (5 bases). This CDR3 is 16 amino acids long. The V end lost 0 bases, the J end lost 6 bases, and 18 bases lay between the germline ends. In germline, CDR1 is LGHNA, CDR2 YNFKEQ. Here the CDR3 reads CASSQDKGLGDSEQYF. In DNA, the CDR3 is TGTGCCAGCAGCCAAGATAAAGGGCTAGGGGATAGCGAGCAGTACTTC.

On this clone itself: One junction end disagrees with the germline gene, perhaps due to a read error. The J gene is TRBJ2-1, the V gene TRBV3-1 (or the pseudogene TRBV3-2); 8 bases are shared with TRBD2. This CDR3 has 17 amino acids. In germline, CDR1 is LGHDT, CDR2 YNNKEL (reference sequence). The CDR3 sequence is CASSQEQLAGIANEQFF. The CDR3 DNA sequence: TGTGCCAGCAGTCAAGAACAGCTAGCGGGTATAGCGAATGAGCAGTTCTTC.

This chain connects TRBV20-1 to TRBJ2-1; 14 nucleotides align to TRBD2. V lost 3 bases to trimming and J lost 6 bases; unmatched junction nucleotides: 4. Germline values: CDR1 DFQATT, CDR2 SNEGSKA (reference sequence). CDR3 length equals 15 residues. CDR3 bases: TGCAGTGCTAGTCAGACTAGCGGGAGGGGCAATGAGCAGTTCTTC. The encoded protein is CSASQTSGRGNEQFF.

This clone has just a few counts. The rearrangement joins TRBV20-1 to TRBJ1-3; D is undetermined. CDR1 is DFQATT and CDR2 is SNEGSKA in the germline V gene (reference sequence). Trimming pared 5 bases from V and 0 bases from J, leaving 8 bases between. This CDR3 has 13 amino acids. CDR3 sequence (DNA): TGCAGTGCTGGTGAAAGCTCTGGAAACACCATATATTTT. It translates to CSAGESSGNTIYF.

In its sample, this clone was seen once. The rearrangement uses TRBV7-9 and TRBJ1-5; unclear D gene. Germline V gene lookup returns CDR1 SEHNR and CDR2 FQNEAQ (reference sequence). This CDR3 contains 12 residues. Trimming shortened V by 5 bases and J by 9 bases, and 11 bases separated the two germline ends. The CDR3 region is CASSISEAPQHF. The DNA for the CDR3 is TGTGCCAGCAGCATTAGCGAGGCGCCCCAGCATTTT. The full variable domain, its missing parts supplied by reference TRBV7-9 and TRBJ1-5, is DTGVSQNPRHKITKRGQNVTFRCDPISEHNRLYWYRQTLGQGPEFLTYFQNEAQLEKSRLLSDRFSAERPKGSFSTLEIQRTEQGDSAMYLCASSISEAPQHFGDGTRLSIL.